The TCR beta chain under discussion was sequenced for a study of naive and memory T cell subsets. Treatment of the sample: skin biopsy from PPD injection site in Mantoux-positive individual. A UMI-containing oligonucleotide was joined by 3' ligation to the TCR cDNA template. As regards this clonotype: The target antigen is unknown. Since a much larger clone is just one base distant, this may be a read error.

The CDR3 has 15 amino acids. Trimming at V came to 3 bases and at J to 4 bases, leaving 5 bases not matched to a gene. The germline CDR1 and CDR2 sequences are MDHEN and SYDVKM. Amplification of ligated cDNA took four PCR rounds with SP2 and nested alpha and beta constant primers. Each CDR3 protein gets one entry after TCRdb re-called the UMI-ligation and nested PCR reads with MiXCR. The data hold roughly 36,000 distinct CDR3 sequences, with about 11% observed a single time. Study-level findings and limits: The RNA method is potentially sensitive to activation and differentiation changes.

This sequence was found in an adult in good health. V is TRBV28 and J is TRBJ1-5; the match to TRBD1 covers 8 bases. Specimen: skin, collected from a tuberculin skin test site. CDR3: CASSFQGACNQPQHF. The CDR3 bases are TGTGCCAGCAGTTTTCAGGGGGCTTGTAATCAGCCCCAGCATTTT.